The 19 T cell receptor beta chains below were found in one sample sequenced in a study of T cells in Graves' hyperthyroidism and ophthalmopathy. There were TCR beta CDR3 regions amplified from RNA transcripts. The TCR CDR3 first-round RT-PCR relied on the HTBI primer set. Each CDR3 protein is one row after TCRdb ran MiXCR on the multiplex PCR reads. The top ten hold around a tenth of the sample, which has under 400,000 distinct CDR3 sequences, less than 15% seen once. The sequencing input was blood. The source is a woman aged 18-35 years with Graves' hyperthyroidism.

This clonotype was recorded at least ten times. V usage is TRBV7-9 and J usage is TRBJ2-2, with D uncertain. The V end lost 0 bases, the J end lost 2 bases, and 16 bases lay between the germline ends. The CDR3 spans 18 residues. The V gene's germline CDR1 is SEHNR and CDR2 FQNEAQ (reference sequence). The CDR3 here is CASSLAVTLFRNTGELFF. Here the CDR3 DNA reads TGTGCCAGCAGCTTAGCGGTGACTCTTTTTCGTAACACCGGGGAGCTGTTTTTT.

This clonotype was recorded many times. V is TRBV6-1 and J is TRBJ1-2; D may be TRBD1 (5 bases). CDR3 size: 15 residues. Between the trimmed V and J ends, which lost 5 bases and 6 bases, there was a span of 19 bases. Germline V gene data show CDR1 as MNHNS and CDR2 as SASEGT. The CDR3 region is CASSSAGGGVDGYTF. DNA of the CDR3: TGTGCCAGCAGTTCTGCCGGGGGGGGGGTTGATGGCTACACCTTC.

This clonotype came up many times. The rearrangement joins TRBV9 to TRBJ1-1, with no clear D. Germline CDR1 reads SGDLS; CDR2 reads YYNGEE. The V end lost 0 bases, the J end lost 2 bases, and 5 bases lay between the germline ends. The CDR3 runs to 13 residues. CDR3 nucleotide sequence: TGTGCCAGCAGCGTAGCAGTAAACACTGAAGCTTTCTTT. Its translation: CASSVAVNTEAFF.

This clonotype was detected ten times or more. The chain has TRBV5-5 and TRBJ1-4; TRBD1 agrees at 8 bases. With 3 bases clipped from V and 8 bases from J, the junction kept 9 bases outside the gene matches. This CDR3 is 15 amino acids long. CDR1 is SGHKS, CDR2 YYEKEE, per germline (reference sequence). The CDR3 spells CASSSSGQGAEKLFF. CDR3 nucleotides: TGTGCCAGCAGCTCAAGTGGACAGGGAGCGGAAAAACTGTTTTTT. The variable domain in full, completed from reference TRBV5-5 and TRBJ1-4, reads DAGVTQSPTHLIKTRGQQVTLRCSPISGHKSVSWYQQVLGQGPQFIFQYYEKEERGRGNFPDRFSARQFPNYSSELNVNALLLGDSALYLCASSSSGQGAEKLFFGSGTQLSVL.

This clonotype was detected many times. The CDR3 ends on some other residue instead of the conserved phenylalanine or tryptophan, so this is likely a read error. The rearrangement joins TRBV12-5 to TRBJ1-1; weak D call: TRBD1 (5 bases). CDR1 LGHNT and CDR2 FRNRAP come from the germline V gene. The CDR3 loop spans 17 amino acids. Trimming left V 6 bases short and J 1 base short, with 21 bases between. CDR3 coding DNA: TGTGCTAGTGGAACTTCGGGGGTCCCGTTCAAGAACACTGAAGCTTTCCTT. Its protein product is CASGTSGVPFKNTEAFL.

This chain joins TRBV12-3 or TRBV12-4 and TRBJ2-1, with 11 bases aligning to TRBD2. This CDR3 contains 16 residues. The J segment lost 8 bases and the V segment lost 4 bases, leaving 10 bases of the junction unmatched. For the CDR3, the DNA is TGTGCCAGCAGTTCCCCTAGCGGGAGGACTTGGGATGAGCAGTTCTTC. Its protein product is CASSSPSGRTWDEQFF.

This chain connects TRBV19 to TRBJ2-7; D gene unclear. The CDR3 consists of 12 residues. CDR1 and CDR2 (germline): LNHDA, SQIVND (reference sequence). Trimming shortened V by 4 bases and J by 6 bases, and 10 bases separated the two germline ends. The CDR3 DNA is TGTGCCAGTAGTAACCAGTACGGCGAGCAGTACTTC. It is translated as CASSNQYGEQYF.

This clonotype has a count of ten or more. The V call is TRBV12-3 or TRBV12-4, the J call TRBJ1-6; the D gene is possibly TRBD1 (6 bases). This CDR3 contains 15 residues. V was shortened by 3 bases and J by 10 bases, with 16 bases between the two germline ends. In nucleotides, the CDR3 is TGTGCCAGCAGTTTCGGGGGGCCCCTTGGGTCACCCCTCCACTTT. Protein: CASSFGGPLGSPLHF.

The chain employs TRBV5-5 and TRBJ2-2; D is unresolved. V was pared by 2 bases and J by 6 bases, with 14 bases between. The CDR3 is 15 amino acids. Germline V gives CDR1 SGHKS, CDR2 YYEKEE (reference sequence). CDR3 region: CASSLMIDVSGELFF. CDR3 bases: TGTGCCAGCAGCTTAATGATTGATGTGTCCGGGGAGCTGTTTTTT.

In regard to this clonotype: One end of the junction fails to match germline, which may point to a read error. The chain is built from TRBV5-1 and TRBJ2-1; TRBD2 is a possible D gene (6 bases). This CDR3 has 14 amino acids. The germline gives CDR1 SGHRS, CDR2 YFSETQ. CDR3 protein: CASSARETYNEQSF. The CDR3 DNA reads as TGCGCCAGCAGCGCGCGGGAAACCTACAATGAGCAGTCCTTC. Complete variable domain (other parts from reference TRBV5-1 and TRBJ2-1): KAGVTQTPRYLIKTRGQQVTLSCSPISGHRSVSWYQQTPGQGLQFLFEYFSETQRNKGNFPGRFSGRQFSNSRSEMNVSTLELGDSALYLCASSARETYNEQSFGPGTRLTVL.

The chain employs TRBV29-1 and TRBJ1-1, with 8 bases lining up with TRBD1. This CDR3 spans 13 amino acids. The germline CDR1 and CDR2 sequences are SQVTM and ANQGSEA. V was pared by 2 bases and J by 7 bases, with 6 bases of the junction left unmatched. The CDR3 sequence: CSVETGGAVEAFF. In nucleotides, the CDR3 is TGCAGCGTTGAAACAGGGGGGGCGGTTGAAGCTTTCTTT.

This clonotype was seen ten or more times. This chain uses TRBV20-1 with TRBJ2-7; D is unclear. The V gene lost 3 bases and the J gene lost 1 base, with 10 bases spanning the gap. Germline CDR1 DFQATT, CDR2 SNEGSKA (reference sequence). The CDR3 has 13 residues. The DNA of the CDR3 is TGCAGTGCTAGTCCCATCCCATCCTACGAGCAGTACTTC. This translates into CSASPIPSYEQYF.

In this sample, this clonotype turned up many times. The chain recombines TRBV9 with TRBJ1-2, with TRBD1 matching 7 bases. This CDR3 has 17 residues. V gave up 3 bases and J gave up 3 bases; unmatched junction bases: 14. Germline CDR1 is SGDLS and CDR2 is YYNGEE. In DNA form, the CDR3 reads TGTGCCAGCAGCGGAGGCCAGCAGATTGGACAGGACTATGGCTACACCTTC. It specifies CASSGGQQIGQDYGYTF.

This clonotype appeared many times. J is TRBJ2-7 and V is TRBV7-8; TRBD2 agrees at 11 bases. Per germline, CDR1 SGHVS and CDR2 FQNEAQ. V gave up 3 bases and J gave up 0 bases; unmatched junction bases: 13. The CDR3 covers 19 residues. CDR3 in DNA: TGTGCCAGCAGCTTCGGGACAGGGATACTAGCGGGAGACTCCTACGAGCAGTACTTC. This encodes CASSFGTGILAGDSYEQYF.

This clonotype was found a few times. Since a much larger clone is just one base distant, this may be a read error. The gene calls are TRBV3-1 and TRBJ2-5; D is tentatively TRBD1 or TRBD2 (5 bases each). The CDR3 length is 15 residues. The V and J ends lost 3 bases and 6 bases respectively, with 17 bases between them. Germline CDR1 is LGHDT and CDR2 is YNNKEL (reference sequence). The CDR3 sequence is CASSQGVPGGQTQYF. DNA of the CDR3: TGTGCCAGCAGCCAGGGGGTACCAGGTGGTCAGACCCAGTACTTC.

This chain connects TRBV19 to TRBJ1-2; perhaps TRBD1 as D (5 bases). Trimming shortened V by 5 bases and J by 5 bases, and 9 bases separated the two germline ends. Germline V lookup: CDR1 LNHDA, CDR2 SQIVND (reference sequence). The CDR3 has 12 residues. CDR3 DNA: TGTGCCAGTAGTTGGACATCATATGGCTACACCTTC. Amino acids: CASSWTSYGYTF.

On this clonotype itself: A single base separates this from a much larger clone, so it may be a read error. The V gene is TRBV6-5, the J gene TRBJ1-2; tentative D call: TRBD1 (6 bases). The CDR3 has 16 amino acids. The germline gives CDR1 MNHEY, CDR2 SVGAGI. V lost 3 bases, J lost 7 bases, and 21 bases lay in between. The CDR3 DNA sequence: TGTGCCAGCAGTTATTCAGACGACCCGACAGGCCGTGGCTACACCTTC. This gives the protein CASSYSDDPTGRGYTF.

This clonotype was observed a few times. V usage is TRBV20-1 and J usage is TRBJ2-6; perhaps TRBD2 as D (6 bases). The V gene lost 6 bases and the J gene lost 2 bases, with 11 bases spanning the gap. The germline V gene has CDR1 DFQATT and CDR2 SNEGSKA (reference sequence). CDR3 length equals 14 residues. For the CDR3, the DNA is TGCAGTGCCAGGGACTTCACTGGGGCCAACGTCCTGACTTTC. Translated: CSARDFTGANVLTF.

At least ten counts were recorded for this clonotype. The genes are TRBV7-3 and TRBJ2-1; D is ambiguous. Germline CDR1 and CDR2: SGHTA and FQGTGA. The V end was cut by 2 bases, the J end by 6 bases, with 8 bases between. This CDR3 region has 13 residues. DNA of the CDR3: TGTGCCAGCAGCTTAGGGATCGCCAATGAGCAGTTCTTC. This sequence encodes CASSLGIANEQFF.